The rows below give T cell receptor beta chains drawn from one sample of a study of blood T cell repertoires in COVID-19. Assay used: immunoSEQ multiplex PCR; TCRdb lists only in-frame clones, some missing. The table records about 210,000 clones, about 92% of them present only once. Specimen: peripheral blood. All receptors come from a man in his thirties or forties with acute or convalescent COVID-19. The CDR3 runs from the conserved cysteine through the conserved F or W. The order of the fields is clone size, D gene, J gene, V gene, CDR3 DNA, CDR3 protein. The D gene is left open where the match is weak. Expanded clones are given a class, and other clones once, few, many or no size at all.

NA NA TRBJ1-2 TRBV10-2 TGCGCCAGCAGTGAGTGGGCAGCCACTTCGGGATACTATGGCTACACCTTC CASSEWAATSGYYGYTF
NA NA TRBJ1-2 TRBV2 TGTGCCAGCAGTGAGGACACTCTCTATGGCTACACCTTC CASSEDTLYGYTF
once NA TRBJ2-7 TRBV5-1 TGCGCCAGCAGCTTGGACATCTCCTACGAGCAGTACTTC CASSLDISYEQYF
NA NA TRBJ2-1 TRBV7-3 TGTGCCAGCAGCTTGGATCCGGGACAAATTGTCTATGAGCAGTTCTTC CASSLDPGQIVYEQFF
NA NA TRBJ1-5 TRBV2 TGTGCCAGCAGTCGTTCTTATAGCAATCAGCCCCAGCATTTT CASSRSYSNQPQHF
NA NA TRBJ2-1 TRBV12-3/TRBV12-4 TGTGCCAGCAGTTTAGCGCCGAGCGAGCAGTTCTTC CASSLAPSEQFF
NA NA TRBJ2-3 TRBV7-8 TGTGCCAGCCTCAATTCGGGGAGCGGATTCACAGATACGCAGTATTTT CASLNSGSGFTDTQYF
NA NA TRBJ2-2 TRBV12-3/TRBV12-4 TGTGCCAGCAGTTTACTGGGGAGGGGGGAGCTGTTTTTT CASSLLGRGELFF
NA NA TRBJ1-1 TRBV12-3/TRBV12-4 TGTGCCAGCAGTTCGTCAGGCACTGAAGCTTTCTTT CASSSSGTEAFF
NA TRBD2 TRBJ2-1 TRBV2 TGTGCCAGCAGCCAACTAGCGGGATTCTACAATGAGCAGTTCTTC CASSQLAGFYNEQFF
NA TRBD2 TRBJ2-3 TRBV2 TGTGCCAGCAGTGCCCGACTAGCGGGACTTAGCACAGATACGCAGTATTTT CASSARLAGLSTDTQYF
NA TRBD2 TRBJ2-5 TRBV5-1 TGCGCCAGCAGCCCCCGACCCCCGGGACTAGCGGGGGGGCCTTGGGAGACCCAGTACTTC CASSPRPPGLAGGPWETQYF
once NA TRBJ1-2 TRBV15 TGTGCCACCACCTCGGGGGGGTTTGGATATGGCTACACCTTC CATTSGGFGYGYTF
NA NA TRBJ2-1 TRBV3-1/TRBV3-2 TGTGCCAGCAGCCAAGCGGTTTCGTTGAATGAGCAGTTCTTC CASSQAVSLNEQFF
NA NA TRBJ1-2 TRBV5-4 TGTGCCAGCAGCTTGGGTGTAGGGGATAACTATGGCTACACCTTC CASSLGVGDNYGYTF
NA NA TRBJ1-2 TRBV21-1 TGTGCCAGCAGCCATCACTTATATCAGGGTACCTATGGCTACACCTTC CASSHHLYQGTYGYTF
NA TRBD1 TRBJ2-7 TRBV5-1 TGCGCCAGCAGCTTAGGCGGGACAGGGGGGTACGAGCAGTACTTC CASSLGGTGGYEQYF
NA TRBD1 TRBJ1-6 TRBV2 TGTGCCAGCTTAGACGACAGGGGTCATTCACCCCTCCACTTT CASLDDRGHSPLHF
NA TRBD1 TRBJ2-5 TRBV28 TGTGCCAGCAGTTTTCAGGGGGTGGAGACCCAGTACTTC CASSFQGVETQYF
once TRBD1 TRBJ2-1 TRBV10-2 TGCGCCAGCAGTCGACAGGGGCGAGAGCAGTTCTTC CASSRQGREQFF
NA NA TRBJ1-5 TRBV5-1 TGCGCCAGCAGAACAGGAGACTATCAGCCCCAGCATTTT CASRTGDYQPQHF
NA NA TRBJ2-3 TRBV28 TGTGCCAGCAGACCCGGGACTAGCACAGATACGCAGTATTTT CASRPGTSTDTQYF
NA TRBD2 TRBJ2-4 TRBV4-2 TGTGCCAGCAGCCAAGATTGGGGGGGACGAGCCAAAAACATTCAGTACTTC CASSQDWGGRAKNIQYF
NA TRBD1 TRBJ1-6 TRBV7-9 TGTGCCAGCAGCTTCCGGACAGGGGGAGCCTCACCCCTCCACTTT CASSFRTGGASPLHF
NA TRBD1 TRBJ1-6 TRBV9 TGTGCCAGCAGCGTGGGACAGGGGCCCGCTGGGAATTCACCCCTCCACTTT CASSVGQGPAGNSPLHF
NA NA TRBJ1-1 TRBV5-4 TGTGCCAGCAGCTCACATAACACTGAAGCTTTCTTT CASSSHNTEAFF
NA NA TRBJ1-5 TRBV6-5 TGTGCCAGCAGTTACTCGTGGGCAGGCAATCAGCCCCAGCATTTT CASSYSWAGNQPQHF
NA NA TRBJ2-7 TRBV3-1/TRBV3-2 TGTGCCAGCAGCTCCCATCCAGGGATGGGGGAGCAGTACTTC CASSSHPGMGEQYF
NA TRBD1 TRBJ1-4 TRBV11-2 TGTGCCAGCAGCTTAAGATCAGGGGGATTAGGGTACGGTCAAAAACTGTTTTTT CASSLRSGGLGYGQKLFF
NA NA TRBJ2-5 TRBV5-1 TGCGCCAGCGGCCCAGGAGGGGGCAGCGAGACCCAGTACTTC CASGPGGGSETQYF
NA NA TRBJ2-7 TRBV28 TGTGCCAGCAGCTCCTATGGTACCTACGAGCAGTACTTC CASSSYGTYEQYF
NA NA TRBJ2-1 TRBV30 TGTGCCTGGAGTGTACGGGTTCCTTCCTACAATGAGCAGTTCTTC CAWSVRVPSYNEQFF
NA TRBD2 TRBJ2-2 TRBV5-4 TGTGCCAGCAGCTTGGAACTAGCGGGAGGACACACCGGGGAGCTGTTTTTT CASSLELAGGHTGELFF
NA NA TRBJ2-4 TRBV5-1 TGCGCCAGCAGCTTTGCCTCGGGAAAAACTCGAAACATTCAGTACTTC CASSFASGKTRNIQYF
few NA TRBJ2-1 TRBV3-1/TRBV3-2 TGTGCCAGCAGCCGGGACTGGGGAGCCGCTGGCAATGAGCAGTTCTTC CASSRDWGAAGNEQFF
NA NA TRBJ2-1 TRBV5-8 TGTGCCAGCAGCTCCGCGAACGGGTATGAGCAGTTCTTC CASSSANGYEQFF
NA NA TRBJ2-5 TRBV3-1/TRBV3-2 TGTGCCAGCAGCCTCCACAGGTCGGGGACCCAGTACTTC CASSLHRSGTQYF
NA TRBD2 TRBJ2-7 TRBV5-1 TGCGCCAGCAGCTTGGAGGCTAGCGGGGGGCCCCAGGGAGAGCAGTACTTC CASSLEASGGPQGEQYF
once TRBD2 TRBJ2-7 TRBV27 TGTGCCAGCAGACGCATCGGGACTAGCGCCCAGTGGGGAACCTACGAGCAGTACTTC CASRRIGTSAQWGTYEQYF
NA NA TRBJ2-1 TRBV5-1 TGCGCCAGCAGCTTGCAAGGCGGGATGAACAATGAGCAGTTCTTC CASSLQGGMNNEQFF
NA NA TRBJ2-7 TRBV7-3 TGTGCCAGCAGCCAATATGGCGGGTACGAGCAGTACTTC CASSQYGGYEQYF